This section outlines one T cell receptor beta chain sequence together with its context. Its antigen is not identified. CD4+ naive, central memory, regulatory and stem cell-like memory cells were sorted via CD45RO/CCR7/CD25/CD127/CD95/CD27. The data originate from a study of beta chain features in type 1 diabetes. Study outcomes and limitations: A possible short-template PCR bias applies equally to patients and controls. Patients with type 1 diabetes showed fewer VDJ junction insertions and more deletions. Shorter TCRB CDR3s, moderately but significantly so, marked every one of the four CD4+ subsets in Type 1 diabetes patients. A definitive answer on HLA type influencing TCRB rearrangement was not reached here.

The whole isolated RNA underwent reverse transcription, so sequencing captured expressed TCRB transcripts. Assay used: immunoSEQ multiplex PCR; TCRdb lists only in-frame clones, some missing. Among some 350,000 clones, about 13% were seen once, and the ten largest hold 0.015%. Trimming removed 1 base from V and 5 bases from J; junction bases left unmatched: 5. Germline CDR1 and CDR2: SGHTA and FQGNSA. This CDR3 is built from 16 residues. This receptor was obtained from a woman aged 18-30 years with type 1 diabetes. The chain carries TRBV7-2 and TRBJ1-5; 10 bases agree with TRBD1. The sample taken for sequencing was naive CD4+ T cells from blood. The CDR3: CASSLVRGTGDQPQHF. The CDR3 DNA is TGTGCCAGCAGCTTAGTCAGGGGGACAGGGGATCAGCCCCAGCATTTT.